This T cell receptor (beta chain) stems from a study of cytotoxic CD8 clonotypes in ibrutinib-treated CLL. Study background: Investigators collected response samples after a median around 12 months of treatment, range 6 to 36. Study results and limitations: The public clonotypes identified were infrequent and showed contraction or stability on treatment. Researchers report that baseline clonality outpaced age-matched healthy donors and tracked circulating CD8+ T-cell counts.

The method was immunoSEQ multiplex PCR; TCRdb's version includes in-frame clones alone and lacks a portion of them. The sample lists under 300,000 clones, less than 75% occurring once. The CDR3 runs to 16 residues. The ends were cut back, 5 bases at V and 5 bases at J, with 18 bases in the middle. The germline CDR1 and CDR2 sequences are SEHNR and FQNEAQ (reference sequence). Remarks on this clone: Antigen specificity is unknown.

The TCR originated in a human donor with chronic lymphocytic leukemia. The sample consisted of PBMCs, taken after 24 months of ibrutinib treatment. The chain combines TRBV7-9 with TRBJ2-2; weak D call: TRBD2 (5 bases). CDR3 amino acids: CASSPGPGMGTGELFF. CDR3 coding DNA: TGTGCCAGCAGCCCCGGTCCGGGGATGGGAACCGGGGAGCTGTTTTTT. Together with reference TRBV7-9 and TRBJ2-2, the CDR3 gives the full variable domain: DTGVSQNPRHKITKRGQNVTFRCDPISEHNRLYWYRQTLGQGPEFLTYFQNEAQLEKSRLLSDRFSAERPKGSFSTLEIQRTEQGDSAMYLCASSPGPGMGTGELFFGEGSRLTVL.